The 10 T cell receptor beta chains given below trace back to one sample, sequenced in a study of T-cell memory formation after mild COVID-19. TCRdb reanalysed the 5' RACE reads using MiXCR and keeps one entry per CDR3 protein. Of about 15,000 distinct CDR3 sequences in the sample, about a quarter were seen once. The sample taken for sequencing was PBMCs or a T cell subset sorted from them (not recorded which). The receptors come from a man between 18 and 35 years old who had mild COVID-19 (a few samples of this study predate the infection). Cell type and time point are not known.

The chain has TRBV4-1 and TRBJ1-1; a possible D gene is TRBD1 (5 bases). CDR3 length: 15 amino acids. Deletions cut 1 base from V and 1 base from J, with 10 bases between. Germline lookup yields CDR1 MGHRA and CDR2 YSYEKL. The CDR3 nucleotides read TGCGCCAGCAGCCAAGCAGGGTCATGGAACACTGAAGCTTTCTTT. Its translation: CASSQAGSWNTEAFF.

The chain has TRBV15 and TRBJ1-3; no definite D call. Germline assignment: CDR1 LNHNV and CDR2 YYDKDF (reference sequence). This CDR3 is 17 amino acids long. Trimming removed 3 bases at V and 3 bases at J, with 18 bases between. CDR3 residues: CATSRRVDRPLGNTIYF. CDR3 DNA sequence: TGTGCCACCAGCAGGAGGGTCGATAGGCCTCTTGGAAACACCATATATTTT.

In its sample, this clonotype was seen a few times. The chain carries TRBV2 and TRBJ1-6; TRBD1 matches 9 bases. CDR3 length: 17 amino acids. V shed 7 bases, J shed 6 bases, and the junction held 13 bases outside the gene matches. From germline, CDR1 is SNHLY and CDR2 FYNNEI. The CDR3 coding sequence is TGTGCCAGCACCGAGAGGCCGGGACAGGGACTTAATTCACCCCTCCACTTT. It is translated as CASTERPGQGLNSPLHF.

This clonotype showed up many times. This rearrangement joins TRBV5-1 to TRBJ2-3; the D gene is possibly TRBD2 (6 bases). V was clipped by 2 bases and J by 3 bases, with 7 bases between them. Germline V gene lookup returns CDR1 SGHRS and CDR2 YFSETQ. The length of the CDR3 is 13 residues. DNA of the CDR3: TGCGCCAGCAGCTTCGGGGGTACAGATACGCAGTATTTT. Encoded protein: CASSFGGTDTQYF.

This clonotype was seen repeatedly, ten times or more. This chain connects TRBV4-1 to TRBJ1-5, with D uncertain. This CDR3 has 16 residues. V was trimmed by 4 bases and J by 5 bases, leaving 18 bases between them. Per the germline V gene, CDR1 is MGHRA and CDR2 is YSYEKL. Written as DNA, the CDR3 is TGCGCCAGCAGCCCCCGATTCTGGGGAGGACATCAGCCCCAGCATTTT. The encoded protein is CASSPRFWGGHQPQHF.

This clonotype appeared many times. J is TRBJ2-7 and V is TRBV3-1, with 7 bases matching TRBD1. From germline, CDR1 is LGHDT and CDR2 YNNKEL (reference sequence). This CDR3 region has 16 residues. V dropped 4 bases and J dropped 4; count of bases not matched to a gene: 13. CDR3 coding DNA: TGTGCCAGCAGCCCTACACATAGACAGGGAATATACGAGCAGTACGTC. Protein product: CASSPTHRQGIYEQYV.

The chain joins TRBV7-3 to TRBJ2-6; maybe TRBD1 (6 bases). V gave up 5 bases and J gave up 0 bases, with 11 bases separating them. Germline CDR1 and CDR2: SGHTA and FQGTGA. The CDR3 has 16 amino acids. CDR3 nucleotides: TGTGCCAGCAGCCCTACAGGGAGCTCTGGGGCCAACGTCCTGACTTTC. It codes for CASSPTGSSGANVLTF.

V and J are TRBV12-3 or TRBV12-4 and TRBJ1-2; the D gene is possibly TRBD1 (5 bases). With 3 bases removed from V and 4 bases from J, the gap between germline ends came to 9 bases. CDR3 length equals 13 residues. CDR3 DNA: TGTGCCAGCAGTTTCCGGGGGATCTATGGCTACACCTTC. As protein: CASSFRGIYGYTF.

The gene calls are TRBV4-3 and TRBJ2-2; no clear D. V lost 1 base to trimming and J lost 7 bases, with 7 bases between them. The CDR3 has 13 amino acids. Looked up from germline, CDR1 is LGHNA and CDR2 is YSLEER. The CDR3 loop is CASSQAFGGELFF. The CDR3 nucleotides are TGCGCCAGCAGCCAAGCTTTTGGCGGGGAGCTGTTTTTT.

This clonotype was observed at least ten times. The V and J genes are TRBV11-2 and TRBJ2-1; 10 positions match TRBD1. This CDR3 spans 15 amino acids. V was pared by 3 bases and J by 3 bases, with 2 bases of the junction left unmatched. The V gene's germline CDR1 is SGHAT and CDR2 FQNNGV. In DNA, the CDR3 is TGTGCCAGCAGCTTCCGGGACAGGGGCTACAATGAGCAGTTCTTC. Protein: CASSFRDRGYNEQFF.